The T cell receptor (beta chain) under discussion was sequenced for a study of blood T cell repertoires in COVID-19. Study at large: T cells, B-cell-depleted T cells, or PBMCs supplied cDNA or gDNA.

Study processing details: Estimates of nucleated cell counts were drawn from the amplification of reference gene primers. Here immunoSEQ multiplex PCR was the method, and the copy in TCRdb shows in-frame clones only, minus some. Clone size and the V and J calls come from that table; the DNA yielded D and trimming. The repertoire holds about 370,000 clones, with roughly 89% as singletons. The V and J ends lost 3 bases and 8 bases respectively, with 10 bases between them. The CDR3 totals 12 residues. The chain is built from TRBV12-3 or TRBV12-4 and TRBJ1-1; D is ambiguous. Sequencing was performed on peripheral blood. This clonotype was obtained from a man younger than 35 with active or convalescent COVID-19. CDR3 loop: CASSFSPGEAFF. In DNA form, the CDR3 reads TGTGCCAGCAGTTTTAGCCCGGGAGAAGCTTTCTTT.